A selection of T cell receptor beta chains follows, all from one sample in a study of radiation and T cells in renal cell carcinoma. Only in-frame clones appear in the TCRdb table, and some are missing; sequencing was by immunoSEQ multiplex PCR. This sample has about 8,100 clones; 55% to 80% occur once, and the top ten carry around 20%. The specimen comprised tumor tissue, sampled from a patient whose treatment was nephrectomy without radiotherapy. These receptors originate from a man between 60 and 70 years old with renal cell carcinoma. Both conserved end residues are part of each CDR3. The D gene is left open where the match is weak. A row's size may be missing; if present it is once, few, many or a size class.

D: NA
V: TRBV2
size: medium-sized
J: TRBJ2-7
DNA: TGTGCCAGCAGTGTTGGGCCACGGGAGTACTTC
CDR3: CASSVGPREYF

D: TRBD1
V: TRBV19
size: NA
J: TRBJ1-4
DNA: TGTGCCAGTAGCACAGGGGGCGCGGATGAAAAACTGTTTTTT
CDR3: CASSTGGADEKLFF

D: NA
V: TRBV11-2
size: few
J: TRBJ2-3
DNA: TGTGCCAGCAGCCCTAGCACAGATACGCAGTATTTT
CDR3: CASSPSTDTQYF

D: TRBD1
V: TRBV11-1
size: NA
J: TRBJ2-7
DNA: TGTGCCAGCAGCTTGGCTGACAGGGGCTCCTACGAGCAGTACTTC
CDR3: CASSLADRGSYEQYF

D: NA
V: TRBV29-1
size: NA
J: TRBJ2-7
DNA: TGCAGCTCCCGGACGTCCGACGAGCAGTACTTC
CDR3: CSSRTSDEQYF

D: NA
V: TRBV6-5
size: NA
J: TRBJ1-1
DNA: TGTGCCAGCAGTTACCGGACACTGAACACTGAAGCTTTCTTT
CDR3: CASSYRTLNTEAFF

D: TRBD2
V: TRBV19
size: NA
J: TRBJ2-1
DNA: TGTGCCAGTAGTAGCGGGAGGGCCATTAATGAGCAGTTCTTC
CDR3: CASSSGRAINEQFF

D: NA
V: TRBV18
size: NA
J: TRBJ1-1
DNA: TGTGCCAGCTCACCGGGGGAAGGAACTGAAGCTTTCTTT
CDR3: CASSPGEGTEAFF

D: TRBD1
V: TRBV5-1
size: NA
J: TRBJ1-4
DNA: TGCGCCAGCAGCGGCCAAGGGACAGGAGGTGAAAAACTGTTTTTT
CDR3: CASSGQGTGGEKLFF

D: TRBD1
V: TRBV5-8
size: NA
J: TRBJ1-6
DNA: TGTGCCAGCAGCTTGAGGGGACAGCCCTATAATTCACCCCTCCACTTT
CDR3: CASSLRGQPYNSPLHF

D: TRBD1
V: TRBV6-1
size: NA
J: TRBJ1-4
DNA: TGTGCCAGCAGTGAATCTCCCGGGACAGGGGTGGAAAAACTGTTTTTT
CDR3: CASSESPGTGVEKLFF

D: NA
V: TRBV5-6
size: few
J: TRBJ2-7
DNA: TGTGCCAGCTGGAATTGGGGATTTCCCTACGAGCAGTACTTC
CDR3: CASWNWGFPYEQYF

D: TRBD2
V: TRBV6-4
size: NA
J: TRBJ2-2
DNA: TGTGCCAGCAGTGCCTCCGCGGGGGGCACCGGGGAGCTGTTTTTT
CDR3: CASSASAGGTGELFF

D: TRBD1
V: TRBV7-8
size: once
J: TRBJ1-5
DNA: TGTGCCAGCAGCCTGGGGGCAGGGGGTGATCAGCCCCAGCATTTT
CDR3: CASSLGAGGDQPQHF

D: TRBD1
V: TRBV2
size: NA
J: TRBJ1-5
DNA: TGTGCCAGCAGTGAGGGACAGGGGGAGCAGCCCCAGCATTTT
CDR3: CASSEGQGEQPQHF

D: NA
V: TRBV28
size: NA
J: TRBJ2-1
DNA: TGTGCCAGCAGTCTCCCACTAGTTCCCAATGAGCAGTTCTTC
CDR3: CASSLPLVPNEQFF

D: TRBD2
V: TRBV5-1
size: NA
J: TRBJ2-5
DNA: TGCGCCAGCAGCTTGTCGGGGGGGGAGACCCAGTACTTC
CDR3: CASSLSGGETQYF

D: NA
V: TRBV19
size: NA
J: TRBJ1-5
DNA: TGTGCCAGTAGTATGGGTTTCGATCGCAATCAGCCCCAGCATTTT
CDR3: CASSMGFDRNQPQHF

D: NA
V: TRBV27
size: NA
J: TRBJ1-5
DNA: TGTGCCAGCAGTTGGACCCGGAATCAGCCCCAGCATTTT
CDR3: CASSWTRNQPQHF

D: NA
V: TRBV2
size: few
J: TRBJ1-4
DNA: TGTGCCAGCAGTGGGGACCGCCAGGGCACTAATGAAAAACTGTTTTTT
CDR3: CASSGDRQGTNEKLFF

D: NA
V: TRBV11-2
size: NA
J: TRBJ2-3
DNA: TGTGCCAGCAGCCTGGACAGAAGCACAGATACGCAGTATTTT
CDR3: CASSLDRSTDTQYF

D: NA
V: TRBV28
size: NA
J: TRBJ2-7
DNA: TGTGCCAGCAGTTCCACTCGGTACGAGCAGTACTTC
CDR3: CASSSTRYEQYF

D: TRBD2
V: TRBV6-6
size: NA
J: TRBJ2-3
DNA: TGTGCCAGCGCTACGGGGCGGGGAGGGGATACGCAGTATTTT
CDR3: CASATGRGGDTQYF

D: NA
V: TRBV6-5
size: NA
J: TRBJ1-1
DNA: TGTGCCAGCAGTTACGGGGAGTATACTGAAGCTTTCTTT
CDR3: CASSYGEYTEAFF

D: NA
V: TRBV5-1
size: once
J: TRBJ2-7
DNA: TGCGCCAGCAGCTTGGGGTGGGGCGGAGTATACGAGCAGTACTTC
CDR3: CASSLGWGGVYEQYF

D: NA
V: TRBV11-3
size: medium-sized
J: TRBJ1-1
DNA: TGTGCCAGCAGCTTAGTAGGGCAGAACACTGAAGCTTTCTTT
CDR3: CASSLVGQNTEAFF

D: TRBD2
V: TRBV4-1
size: few
J: TRBJ2-3
DNA: TGCGCCAGCAGCCAAGCGGCGGCTAGCGGATTCACAGATACGCAGTATTTT
CDR3: CASSQAAASGFTDTQYF

D: NA
V: TRBV30
size: NA
J: TRBJ2-5
DNA: TGTGCCTGGAAACCCGCAGAGACCCAGTACTTC
CDR3: CAWKPAETQYF

D: NA
V: TRBV7-3
size: NA
J: TRBJ1-2
DNA: TGTGCCAGCAGCCCTGAGGGCTACACCTTC
CDR3: CASSPEGYTF

D: NA
V: TRBV7-8
size: once
J: TRBJ1-2
DNA: TGTGCCAGCAGCCGACAAGGGGCTGGCTACACCTTC
CDR3: CASSRQGAGYTF

D: TRBD1
V: TRBV9
size: NA
J: TRBJ2-5
DNA: TGTGCCAGCAGCCCCCGGGACAGGCCGTCGGAGACCCAGTACTTC
CDR3: CASSPRDRPSETQYF

D: NA
V: TRBV6-4
size: NA
J: TRBJ2-1
DNA: TGTGCCAGCAGTGGGACAGAAGGGAATGAGCAGTTCTTC
CDR3: CASSGTEGNEQFF

D: TRBD1
V: TRBV5-1
size: NA
J: TRBJ1-5
DNA: TGCGCCAGCAGCCCCGGACAGGGGAATCAGCCCCAGCATTTT
CDR3: CASSPGQGNQPQHF

D: NA
V: TRBV5-1
size: few
J: TRBJ2-1
DNA: TGCGCCAGCAGCCTGGGGCTGGAAATCAATGAGCAGTTCTTC
CDR3: CASSLGLEINEQFF

D: TRBD1
V: TRBV5-1
size: NA
J: TRBJ1-1
DNA: TGCGCCAGCAGCTTGGAGGGACAGGCCATAAGGGCTTTCTTT
CDR3: CASSLEGQAIRAFF

D: NA
V: TRBV29-1
size: NA
J: TRBJ1-1
DNA: TGCAGCGTTTTGAGGGGTACCACTGAAGCTTTCTTT
CDR3: CSVLRGTTEAFF

D: NA
V: TRBV5-1
size: NA
J: TRBJ2-7
DNA: TGCGCCAGCAGTCCCCGGGGTGGCCCCTCCTACGAGCAGTACTTC
CDR3: CASSPRGGPSYEQYF

D: NA
V: TRBV27
size: NA
J: TRBJ2-5
DNA: TGTGCCAGCAGTTTGGGAGGAGGGGGAGGGACCCAGTACTTC
CDR3: CASSLGGGGGTQYF

D: NA
V: TRBV4-1
size: few
J: TRBJ1-5
DNA: TGCGCCAGCAGCCAAACCGACAGTTCTAGCAATCAGCCCCAGCATTTT
CDR3: CASSQTDSSSNQPQHF

D: NA
V: TRBV10-3
size: NA
J: TRBJ1-4
DNA: TGTGCCATCAGTGAGTCTGTTGAAAAACTGTTTTTT
CDR3: CAISESVEKLFF